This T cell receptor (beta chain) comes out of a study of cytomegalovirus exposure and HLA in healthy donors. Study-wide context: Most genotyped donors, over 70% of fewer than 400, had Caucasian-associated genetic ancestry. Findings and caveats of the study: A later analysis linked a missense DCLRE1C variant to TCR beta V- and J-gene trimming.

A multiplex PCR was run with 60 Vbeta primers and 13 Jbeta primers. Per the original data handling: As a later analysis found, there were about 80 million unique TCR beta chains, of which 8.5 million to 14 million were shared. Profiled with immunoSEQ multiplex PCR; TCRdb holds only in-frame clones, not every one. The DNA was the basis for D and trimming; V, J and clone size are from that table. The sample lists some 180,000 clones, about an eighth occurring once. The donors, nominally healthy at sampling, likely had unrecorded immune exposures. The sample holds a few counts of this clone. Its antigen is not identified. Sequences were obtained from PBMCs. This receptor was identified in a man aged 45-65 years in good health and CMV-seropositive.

The CDR3 loop reads CASSQDIGNIQYF. The CDR3, as DNA: TGTGCCAGTAGTCAGGACATTGGAAACATTCAGTACTTC. This chain links TRBV19 with TRBJ2-4; D might be TRBD1 (5 bases). CDR1 and CDR2 (germline): LNHDA, SQIVND (reference sequence). V was cut by 5 bases and J by 6 bases, with 11 bases left in between. CDR3 length: 13 residues.